Each of the 31 T cell receptor beta chains below was sequenced from the same sample in a study of technical replicates of blood from four donors. The method was immunoSEQ multiplex PCR; TCRdb's version includes in-frame clones alone and lacks a portion of them. The table has just over 8,000 clones, roughly 90% seen once; the top ten hold about 12%. Sequencing input: PBMCs. These receptors all come from a human donor in good health.

This clone was seen once. V and J are TRBV7-9 and TRBJ2-1; 9 positions match TRBD2. Germline CDR1 SEHNR, CDR2 FQNEAQ (reference sequence). The CDR3 has 15 amino acids. V shed 5 bases, J shed 0 bases, and the junction held 2 bases outside the gene matches. CDR3 sequence: CASSLSGSSYNEQFF. CDR3 nucleotide sequence: TGTGCCAGCAGCCTTAGCGGGAGCTCCTACAATGAGCAGTTCTTC. Looking up the rest from reference TRBV7-9 and TRBJ2-1 gives the full variable domain: DTGVSQNPRHKITKRGQNVTFRCDPISEHNRLYWYRQTLGQGPEFLTYFQNEAQLEKSRLLSDRFSAERPKGSFSTLEIQRTEQGDSAMYLCASSLSGSSYNEQFFGPGTRLTVL.

This chain joins TRBV6-5 and TRBJ2-7, with 11 positions matching TRBD2. Looked up from germline, CDR1 is MNHEY and CDR2 is SVGAGI. V was pared by 4 bases and J by 2 bases, with 4 bases of the junction left unmatched. The CDR3 length is 15 residues. DNA of the CDR3: TGTGCCAGCAGTTTCCCGACTAGCGGGACCTACGAGCAGTACTTC. Translated: CASSFPTSGTYEQYF.

This chain uses TRBV5-1 with TRBJ2-5; 7 nucleotides line up with TRBD2. J gave up 5 bases and V 2 bases, and 6 bases lay outside the gene matches. Germline assignment: CDR1 SGHRS and CDR2 YFSETQ. The CDR3 runs 14 residues. The CDR3: CASSLHSGYETQYF. The CDR3, as DNA: TGCGCCAGCAGCTTACATAGCGGGTACGAGACCCAGTACTTC.

The chain is built from TRBV5-1 and TRBJ2-7; 9 bases agree with TRBD1. The junction had 10 bases not matched to a gene; V was cut back by 0 bases and J by 6 bases. The CDR3 contains 16 residues. CDR1 and CDR2 (germline): SGHRS, YFSETQ. In nucleotides, the CDR3 is TGCGCCAGCAGCTTGGGGGACAGGGAATATTCCCGCGAGCAGTACTTC. Translated, it gives CASSLGDREYSREQYF.

The chain uses TRBV2 and TRBJ2-1; TRBD2 aligns across 11 bases. Germline V gene sequence: CDR1 SNHLY, CDR2 FYNNEI. The CDR3 runs 15 residues. V shed 2 bases, J shed 4 bases, and the junction held 1 base outside the gene matches. CDR3 in DNA: TGTGCCAGCAGTGAAACTAGCGGGAGATACAATGAGCAGTTCTTC. Encoded protein: CASSETSGRYNEQFF.

This clone was recorded only once. The rearrangement uses TRBV19 and TRBJ1-2; no clear D gene. This CDR3 has 15 residues. Germline CDR1 is LNHDA and CDR2 is SQIVND (reference sequence). V was shortened by 6 bases and J by 0 bases, with 14 bases between the two germline ends. CDR3 sequence (DNA): TGTGCCAGTAGCACCGGCGACTATGCTAACTATGGCTACACCTTC. Protein sequence: CASSTGDYANYGYTF.

The chain recombines TRBV28 with TRBJ1-2; the D gene is possibly TRBD1 (6 bases). The CDR3 totals 12 residues. Trimming left V 8 bases short and J 5 bases short, with 12 bases between. Germline V CDR1 and CDR2: MDHEN, SYDVKM. This CDR3 is CASAEGGYGYTF. In nucleotides, the CDR3 is TGTGCCAGCGCGGAGGGGGGGTATGGCTACACCTTC.

This clone was observed a single time. This chain uses TRBV25-1 with TRBJ2-1, with 7 bases matching TRBD1. The V gene's germline CDR1 is MGHDK and CDR2 SYGVNS. V dropped 3 bases and J dropped 6; count of bases not matched to a gene: 2. CDR3 length equals 13 residues. CDR3 loop: CASSDHRGNEQFF. The CDR3 bases are TGTGCCAGCAGTGATCACAGGGGCAATGAGCAGTTCTTC.

This chain links TRBV19 with TRBJ1-1, with D hard to call. Trimming left V 3 bases short and J 6 bases short, with 11 bases between. The CDR3 is 13 residues long. The germline V gene has CDR1 LNHDA and CDR2 SQIVND (reference sequence). CDR3 in DNA: TGTGCCAGTAGTATGGACTTCGGCGCTGAAGCTTTCTTT. Its translation is CASSMDFGAEAFF.

This sequence joins TRBV5-4 and TRBJ2-1; D possibly corresponds to TRBD2 (6 bases). Trimming took 0 bases from V and 2 from J, leaving 9 bases between them. The CDR3 runs to 15 residues. The germline CDR1 and CDR2 sequences are SGHNT and YYREEE (reference sequence). DNA for the CDR3: TGTGCCAGCAGCTTGGCTAGCGAACCCTACAATGAGCAGTTCTTC. Translated: CASSLASEPYNEQFF.

The rearrangement joins TRBV7-3 to TRBJ2-1, with 7 bases matching TRBD2. This CDR3 region has 14 residues. Germline CDR1 is SGHTA and CDR2 is FQGTGA. V was clipped by 5 bases and J by 5 bases; unmatched bases: 6. In DNA, the CDR3 is TGTGCCAGCAGCCCTAGCGGACCAAACAATGAGCAGTTCTTC. This translates into CASSPSGPNNEQFF.

The gene calls are TRBV2 and TRBJ2-1; TRBD2 agrees at 7 bases. This CDR3 has 15 residues. Trimming removed 2 bases from V and 5 bases from J; junction bases left unmatched: 6. The germline gives CDR1 SNHLY, CDR2 FYNNEI. CDR3 DNA: TGTGCCAGCAGTGAACCGGGGGGAGTCCACAATGAGCAGTTCTTC. This translates into CASSEPGGVHNEQFF.

This chain uses TRBV11-2 with TRBJ2-1, with D maybe TRBD2 (5 bases). Trimming cost V 1 base and J 4 bases, with 11 bases left between them. The CDR3 consists of 15 residues. Per germline, CDR1 SGHAT and CDR2 FQNNGV. The CDR3 sequence: CASSLVLARYNEQFF. In DNA form, the CDR3 reads TGTGCCAGCAGCTTAGTATTAGCGAGGTACAATGAGCAGTTCTTC.

This chain links TRBV10-2 with TRBJ1-3, with 9 bases lining up with TRBD1. Germline CDR1 reads WSHSY; CDR2 reads SAAADI. The V and J ends lost 6 bases and 6 bases, in that order; junction bases with no gene match: 9. CDR3 length equals 15 residues. CDR3 sequence (DNA): TGCGCCAGCAGGCCGGGGACAGGGTGGGAAAACACCATATATTTT. It translates to CASRPGTGWENTIYF.

The chain links TRBV6-5 to TRBJ1-5; no reliable D call. The CDR3 loop spans 15 amino acids. Trimming shortened V by 6 bases and J by 2 bases, and 14 bases separated the two germline ends. CDR1 is MNHEY, CDR2 SVGAGI, per germline. In nucleotides, the CDR3 is TGTGCCAGCAGGCTTGCGGGTGGTGGCAATCAGCCCCAGCATTTT. Translating it yields CASRLAGGGNQPQHF.

This chain connects TRBV25-1 to TRBJ2-5; no reliable D call. The CDR3 extends over 13 amino acids. V was shortened by 6 bases and J by 1 base, with 9 bases between the two germline ends. Germline-derived CDR1 and CDR2 are MGHDK and SYGVNS. The CDR3 coding sequence is TGTGCCAGCAGGGCGCCAGGCCAAGAGACCCAGTACTTC. Protein product: CASRAPGQETQYF. Full variable domain (outside the CDR3, taken from reference TRBV25-1 and TRBJ2-5): EADIYQTPRYLVIGTGKKITLECSQTMGHDKMYWYQQDPGMELHLIHYSYGVNSTEKGDLSSESTVSRIRTEHFPLTLESARPSHTSQYLCASRAPGQETQYFGPGTRLLVL.

The chain uses TRBV27 and TRBJ2-5, with 11 bases matching TRBD1. Germline-derived CDR1 and CDR2 are MNHEY and SMNVEV (reference sequence). J gave up 6 bases and V 5 bases, and 2 bases lay outside the gene matches. This CDR3 has 13 amino acids. The CDR3 region has the DNA TGTGCCAGCAGTGGGACAGGGGGAAAGACCCAGTACTTC. Translation: CASSGTGGKTQYF.

This clone has just one count. The J gene is TRBJ2-7, the V gene TRBV2; tentatively, D is TRBD1 (5 bases). Trimming took 6 bases from V and 3 from J, leaving 9 bases between them. CDR1 is SNHLY, CDR2 FYNNEI, per germline. The CDR3 spans 12 residues. CDR3 region: CASRPDSYEQYF. CDR3 nucleotides: TGTGCCAGCAGACCCGACAGCTACGAGCAGTACTTC.

The chain recombines TRBV29-1 with TRBJ1-1; 7 bases agree with TRBD1. The CDR3 totals 13 residues. Germline CDR1 reads SQVTM; CDR2 reads ANQGSEA. V was clipped by 7 bases and J by 6 bases; unmatched bases: 11. This chain's CDR3 is CSAEGTEGSEAFF. CDR3 in DNA: TGCAGCGCCGAGGGGACAGAGGGATCTGAAGCTTTCTTT. Based on the CDR3 plus reference TRBV29-1 and TRBJ1-1, the full variable domain is SAVISQKPSRDICQRGTSLTIQCQVDSQVTMMFWYRQQPGQSLTLIATANQGSEATYESGFVIDKFPISRPNLTFSTLTVSNMSPEDSSIYLCSAEGTEGSEAFFGQGTRLTVV.

The chain recombines TRBV6-4 with TRBJ2-3; TRBD2 might be the D (6 bases). Per germline, CDR1 MRHNA and CDR2 SNTAGT. This CDR3 spans 16 amino acids. The V and J ends lost 3 bases and 0 bases respectively, with 13 bases between them. The CDR3 here is CASSERGGTSTDTQYF. The CDR3 nucleotides are TGTGCCAGCAGTGAGAGGGGCGGGACTAGCACAGATACGCAGTATTTT.

The V and J genes are TRBV29-1 and TRBJ2-3; D is possibly TRBD2 (6 bases). The germline V and J ends were trimmed by 5 bases and 6 bases, with 18 bases remaining between them. The CDR3 loop spans 14 amino acids. From germline, CDR1 is SQVTM and CDR2 ANQGSEA. The CDR3 sequence is CSVTGLHAEDTQYF. For the CDR3, the DNA is TGCAGCGTTACGGGACTCCACGCGGAGGATACGCAGTATTTT.

The genes are TRBV11-1 and TRBJ2-3, with a tentative D call TRBD1 (5 bases). V dropped 1 base and J dropped 3 bases, with 11 bases sitting between them. CDR3 length: 15 residues. Germline V gene sequence: CDR1 SGHAT, CDR2 FQDESV (reference sequence). CDR3 nucleotide sequence: TGTGCCAGCAGCTTAGGGCAGGGCAAGACAGATACGCAGTATTTT. Its protein is CASSLGQGKTDTQYF.

The chain employs TRBV10-2 and TRBJ1-2; 11 nucleotides match TRBD1. CDR3 length: 15 amino acids. V was pared by 2 bases and J by 2 bases, with 1 base of the junction left unmatched. CDR1 WSHSY and CDR2 SAAADI come from the germline V gene. The CDR3 nucleotides are TGCGCCAGCAGTGAGGGACAGGGGGCCAACTATGGCTACACCTTC. The encoded protein is CASSEGQGANYGYTF.

V and J are TRBV29-1 and TRBJ1-1; TRBD1 is a possible D gene (5 bases). CDR3 length: 13 amino acids. Germline CDR1 reads SQVTM; CDR2 reads ANQGSEA. The V gene lost 4 bases and the J gene lost 5 bases, with 14 bases spanning the gap. The chain's CDR3 is CSVVGSGGTEAFF. CDR3 sequence (DNA): TGCAGCGTTGTGGGGTCGGGGGGGACTGAAGCTTTCTTT.

Comments on this clone: Sequence at one end of the junction differs from germline and may be a read error. The chain couples TRBV4-2 to TRBJ1-1; 11 nucleotides align to TRBD1. CDR1 and CDR2 from the germline V gene are LGHNA and YNFKEQ. The CDR3 extends over 16 amino acids. The CDR3 coding sequence is TGTGCCAGCAGGCAAGGGACAGGGGGGTTGGACACTGAAGCTTTCTTT. Amino acids: CASRQGTGGLDTEAFF.

In DNA, the CDR3 is TGTGCCAGCAACACTAAGAGGGGGACAGATACGCAGTATTTT. Protein: CASNTKRGTDTQYF. This chain connects TRBV7-9 to TRBJ2-3; weak D call: TRBD1 (6 bases). CDR1 and CDR2 from the germline V gene are SEHNR and FQNEAQ (reference sequence). This CDR3 comprises 14 residues. With 7 bases removed from V and 3 bases from J, the gap between germline ends came to 14 bases. The variable domain in full, with the rest retrieved from reference TRBV7-9 and TRBJ2-3, is DTGVSQNPRHKITKRGQNVTFRCDPISEHNRLYWYRQTLGQGPEFLTYFQNEAQLEKSRLLSDRFSAERPKGSFSTLEIQRTEQGDSAMYLCASNTKRGTDTQYFGPGTRLTVL.

The chain employs TRBV11-1 and TRBJ1-2, with 8 positions matching TRBD1. The trim removed 4 bases at V and 7 bases at J, leaving 5 bases unmatched. The germline gives CDR1 SGHAT, CDR2 FQDESV (reference sequence). CDR3 length: 13 residues. The CDR3 is CASSSTGGGGYTF. DNA for the CDR3: TGTGCCAGCAGCTCTACAGGGGGAGGTGGCTACACCTTC.

The V call is TRBV21-1, the J call TRBJ2-7; TRBD1, the table's D call, lacks a check against the DNA. TRBV21-1 is tagged as a pseudogene. This CDR3 has 17 residues. The CDR3 DNA follows: TGTGCCAGCAGCACGAGCCTTCAGGTCTTAAGCTCCTACGAGCAGTACTTC. This codes for CASSTSLQVLSSYEQYF.

The chain uses TRBV11-2 and TRBJ2-7; 7 nucleotides agree with TRBD2. V shed 5 bases, J shed 3 bases, and the junction held 10 bases outside the gene matches. CDR3 length equals 15 residues. Germline lookup yields CDR1 SGHAT and CDR2 FQNNGV. CDR3 amino acids: CASSRPRLALYEQYF. The CDR3 bases are TGTGCCAGCAGCCGACCACGACTAGCTCTCTACGAGCAGTACTTC.

J is TRBJ2-1 and V is TRBV5-4, with D maybe TRBD2 (5 bases). This CDR3 has 16 residues. The germline CDR1 and CDR2 sequences are SGHNT and YYREEE (reference sequence). The germline V and J ends were trimmed by 0 bases and 0 bases, with 10 bases remaining between them. The CDR3 nucleotides are TGTGCCAGCAGCTTGGGAGGGTCGAGCTCCTACAATGAGCAGTTCTTC. This encodes CASSLGGSSSYNEQFF.

The table lists this clone with a count of one. The rearrangement links TRBV5-6 to TRBJ2-5; a weak D match, TRBD2 (7 bases). The germline V gene has CDR1 SGHDT and CDR2 YYEEEE. This CDR3 spans 12 amino acids. Trimming pared 7 bases from V and 9 bases from J, leaving 16 bases between. CDR3: CASHLRGGAQYF. CDR3 in DNA: TGTGCCAGCCACTTGCGAGGGGGGGCCCAGTACTTC.